Listed here is a single T cell receptor beta chain. The antigen is not known. Germline and junction disagree at one end, which may indicate a read error. This entry comes from a study of tumor and adjacent non-tumor tissue in lung cancer. Background on the study: Aged about 31 to 76 years, patients included roughly ten men and roughly 5 women with stage I to III disease. On average, productive TCRbeta reads reached about 4.4 million per sample. General study findings and limits: Tumor tissue had significantly higher TCR diversity than normal lung.

A modified ARM-PCR protocol with three rounds of nested PCR amplified TCRbeta. TCRdb re-analysed the multiplex PCR reads in MiXCR, keeping a single row per CDR3 protein. The sample has fewer than 85,000 distinct CDR3 sequences, roughly 76% seen once. Germline CDR1 and CDR2: DFQATT and SNEGSKA (reference sequence). There are 15 residues in the CDR3. RNA was extracted from bulk tissue without any cell sorting. The sequence was collected from a woman between 45 and 60 years old with non-small cell lung cancer. Sample: lung tumor tissue. The V gene is TRBV20-1, the J gene TRBJ2-1, with unresolved D. CDR3 DNA: TGCAGTGCTAGACATAGTGGTCTCTCCTACAATAAGCAGTTCTTC. This gives the protein CSARHSGLSYNKQFF.